Here is one T cell receptor (beta chain) with its context. The protocol was immunoSEQ multiplex PCR, while the TCRdb copy is restricted to in-frame clones and leaves out a portion. The repertoire holds some 700,000 clones, with around 87% as singletons. The source of the sample is a study of shared T cell receptors in the human thymus. This CDR3 is 17 amino acids long. Trimming pared 3 bases from V and 5 bases from J, leaving 21 bases between. The germline V gene has CDR1 LGHNA and CDR2 YNFKEQ. These data were also reused for a study on human thymus T cells. That paper adds: Resections from corrective heart surgery provided thymus tissue. Within thymic and blood repertoires, V and J gene usage appeared to be biased. In unrelated individuals, thymic repertoires overlapped highly, according to related research.

This TCR was recovered from a boy younger than two with a congenital heart defect. V usage is TRBV4-2 and J usage is TRBJ2-3; D is perhaps TRBD1 (6 bases). Sequencing used thymocytes. CDR3 sequence reads: CASSQARGAVGLDTQYF. CDR3 nucleotides: TGTGCCAGCAGCCAGGCCAGGGGTGCGGTCGGTCTAGATACGCAGTATTTT.